A selection of T cell receptor beta chains follows, all from one sample in a study of blood T cell repertoires in COVID-19. Sequencing was performed with immunoSEQ multiplex PCR; in TCRdb, only in-frame clones are kept and a portion is missing. The repertoire holds approximately 320,000 clones, with around nine tenths as singletons. Material for sequencing was PBMCs or T cells enriched from blood (not recorded which). These receptors were obtained from a man in his 60s who had recovered from COVID-19. CDR3s include the opening cysteine and the closing phenylalanine or tryptophan. A D gene is named only where the DNA matches it firmly. Clone size is shown for a subset of rows, as once, few, many or a class of expanded clone.

V,D,size,J,CDR3,DNA
TRBV5-1,.,.,TRBJ1-6,CASSANRVGSYNSPLHF,TGCGCCAGCAGCGCCAACAGGGTTGGATCCTATAATTCACCCCTCCACTTT
TRBV27,TRBD2,.,TRBJ2-1,CASSFGGGADEQFF,TGTGCCAGCAGTTTCGGCGGGGGGGCTGATGAGCAGTTCTTC
TRBV6-2/TRBV6-3,TRBD1,many,TRBJ2-5,CASSYSRGTGETQYF,TGTGCCAGCAGTTACTCTCGGGGGACAGGGGAGACCCAGTACTTC
TRBV5-1,.,.,TRBJ2-3,CASSLQTRSRIMDTQYF,TGCGCCAGCAGCTTACAAACCCGGAGCCGCATTATGGATACGCAGTATTTT
TRBV28,TRBD1,.,TRBJ1-2,CASSSAGTGRGGYYGYTF,TGTGCCAGCAGTTCAGCCGGGACAGGCAGGGGGGGTTACTATGGCTACACCTTC
TRBV12-5,.,.,TRBJ1-1,CASGLQGRGTEAFF,TGTGCTAGTGGTTTGCAGGGGCGTGGCACTGAAGCTTTCTTT
TRBV12-5,.,once,TRBJ2-1,CASGLGGSYNEQFF,TGTGCTAGTGGTTTAGGAGGGTCCTACAATGAGCAGTTCTTC
TRBV18,TRBD2,.,TRBJ2-3,CASSPTSGSTDTQYF,TGTGCCAGCTCTCCGACTAGCGGATCCACAGATACGCAGTATTTT
TRBV3-1/TRBV3-2,TRBD2,.,TRBJ2-1,CASSQGGLGINNEQFF,TGTGCCAGCAGCCAAGGGGGACTAGGGATCAACAATGAGCAGTTCTTC
TRBV4-1,.,.,TRBJ1-4,CASSLITRANEKLFF,TGCGCCAGCAGCCTCATAACCCGGGCTAATGAAAAACTGTTTTTT
TRBV27,TRBD1,.,TRBJ1-5,CASSSDRVGNQPQHF,TGTGCCAGCAGTTCGGACAGGGTGGGCAATCAGCCCCAGCATTTT
TRBV6-1,.,.,TRBJ1-6,CASSEWAQKSGYNSPLHF,TGTGCCAGCAGTGAATGGGCCCAAAAATCAGGGTATAATTCACCCCTCCACTTT
TRBV4-2,.,.,TRBJ2-6,CASSRSEGDSGANVLTF,TGTGCCAGCAGCCGTAGTGAAGGAGACTCTGGGGCCAACGTCCTGACTTTC
TRBV10-3,TRBD1,.,TRBJ2-3,CAISAKQGAEDTQYF,TGTGCCATCAGTGCCAAACAGGGGGCGGAAGATACGCAGTATTTT
TRBV7-8,TRBD1,.,TRBJ2-5,CASSPRTGGRWTQYF,TGTGCCAGCAGCCCACGAACAGGGGGCCGCTGGACCCAGTACTTC
TRBV27,.,few,TRBJ1-2,CASSFGGFNYGYTF,TGTGCCAGCAGTTTCGGGGGTTTTAACTATGGCTACACCTTC
TRBV5-4,TRBD1,.,TRBJ1-2,CASSSIGNRGPLYGYTF,TGTGCCAGCAGCTCCATCGGAAACAGGGGTCCCTTATATGGCTACACCTTC
TRBV11-2,.,once,TRBJ1-2,CASSLDLGTQDYTF,TGTGCCAGCAGCTTAGATCTTGGGACACAAGACTACACCTTC
TRBV19,TRBD1,.,TRBJ1-5,CASTKQGPSNQPQHF,TGTGCCAGTACTAAACAGGGGCCAAGCAATCAGCCCCAGCATTTT
TRBV4-2,TRBD2,.,TRBJ2-3,CASSRGLAGDTDTQYF,TGTGCCAGCAGCCGCGGACTAGCGGGGGACACAGATACGCAGTATTTT
TRBV5-4,.,.,TRBJ2-2,CASSLVKSTGELFF,TGTGCCAGCAGCTTGGTTAAGAGCACCGGGGAGCTGTTTTTT
TRBV19,TRBD1,.,TRBJ1-1,CASIAGQGTEAFF,TGTGCCAGTATCGCGGGACAGGGAACTGAAGCTTTCTTT
TRBV19,.,.,TRBJ2-7,CASSIVNNHEQYF,TGTGCCAGTAGTATAGTGAACAACCACGAGCAGTACTTC
TRBV6-5,.,.,TRBJ2-7,CASSYRDKLAYEQYF,TGTGCCAGCAGTTACAGGGACAAGCTTGCCTACGAGCAGTACTTC
TRBV18,.,.,TRBJ1-6,CASSTTDNSPLHF,TGTGCCAGCTCCACTACGGATAATTCACCCCTCCACTTT
TRBV30,.,.,TRBJ1-2,CAWSVAGHYSVNYGYTF,TGTGCCTGGAGTGTAGCAGGACATTACTCCGTTAACTATGGCTACACCTTC